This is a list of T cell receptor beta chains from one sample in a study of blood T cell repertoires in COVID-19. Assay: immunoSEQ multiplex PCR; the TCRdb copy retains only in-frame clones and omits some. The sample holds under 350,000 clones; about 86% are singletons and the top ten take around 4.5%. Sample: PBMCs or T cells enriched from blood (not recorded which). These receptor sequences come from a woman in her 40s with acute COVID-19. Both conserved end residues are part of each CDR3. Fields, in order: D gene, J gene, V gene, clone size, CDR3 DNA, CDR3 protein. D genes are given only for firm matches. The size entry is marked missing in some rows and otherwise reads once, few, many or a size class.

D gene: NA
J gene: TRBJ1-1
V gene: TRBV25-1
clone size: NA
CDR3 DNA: TGTGCCAGCAGTGAATATCGGGGGAACACTGAAGCTTTCTTT
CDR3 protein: CASSEYRGNTEAFF

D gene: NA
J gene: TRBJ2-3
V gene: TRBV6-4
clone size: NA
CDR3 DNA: TGTGCCAGCAGTTACTCTCAGGGGTCTACAGATACGCAGTATTTT
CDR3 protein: CASSYSQGSTDTQYF

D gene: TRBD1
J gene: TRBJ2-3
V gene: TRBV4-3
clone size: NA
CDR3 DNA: TGCGCCAGCAGCCAAGAGGCCAGGGGGACAGGACAAGATACGCAGTATTTT
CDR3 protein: CASSQEARGTGQDTQYF

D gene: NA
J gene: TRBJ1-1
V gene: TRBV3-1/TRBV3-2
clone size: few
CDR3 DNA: TGTGCCAGCAGCCGACAGTCAATGAACACTGAAGCTTTCTTT
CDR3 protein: CASSRQSMNTEAFF

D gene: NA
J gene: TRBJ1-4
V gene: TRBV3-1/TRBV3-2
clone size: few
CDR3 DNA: TGTGCCTCTGGGGGGGGTAATGAAAAACTGTTTTTT
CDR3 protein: CASGGGNEKLFF

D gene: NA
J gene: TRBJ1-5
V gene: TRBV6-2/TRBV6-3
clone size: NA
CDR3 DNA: TGTGCCAGCAGTTTCCAAACCGGTAGCAATCAGCCCCAGCATTTT
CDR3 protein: CASSFQTGSNQPQHF

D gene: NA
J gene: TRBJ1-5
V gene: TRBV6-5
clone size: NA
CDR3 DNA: TGTGCCAGTTACCCGGGGGATGTTTCTCAGCCCCAGCATTTT
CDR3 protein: CASYPGDVSQPQHF

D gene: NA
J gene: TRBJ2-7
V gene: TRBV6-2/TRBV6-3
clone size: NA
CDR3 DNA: TGTGCCAGCAGTTACTCATCTTCCTACGAGCAGTACTTC
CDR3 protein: CASSYSSSYEQYF

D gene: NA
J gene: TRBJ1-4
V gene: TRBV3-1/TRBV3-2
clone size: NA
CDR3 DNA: TGTGCCAGCAGCCAAGGACAGAATGAAAAACTGTTTTTT
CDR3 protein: CASSQGQNEKLFF

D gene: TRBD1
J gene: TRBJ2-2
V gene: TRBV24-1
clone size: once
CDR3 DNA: TGTGCCACCAGTGAGCCCAGGGGGCCGAACACAAAGAACACCGGGGAGCTGTTTTTT
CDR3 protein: CATSEPRGPNTKNTGELFF

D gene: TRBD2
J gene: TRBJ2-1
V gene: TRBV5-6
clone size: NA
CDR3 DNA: TGTGCCAGCAGCTTGGCGCCTAGCGGGGGGGCCCGCTGGGTCTTC
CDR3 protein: CASSLAPSGGARWVF

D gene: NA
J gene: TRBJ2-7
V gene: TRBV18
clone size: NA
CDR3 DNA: TGTGCCAGCTCGGGGGGACGCGACGAGCAGTACTTC
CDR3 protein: CASSGGRDEQYF

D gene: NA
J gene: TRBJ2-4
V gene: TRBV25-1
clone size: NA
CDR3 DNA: TGTGCCAGCAGTGAGTTAGGCAGGGGGGACATTCAGTACTTC
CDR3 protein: CASSELGRGDIQYF

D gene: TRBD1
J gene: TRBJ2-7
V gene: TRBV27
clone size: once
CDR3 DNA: TGTGCCAGCAGACCCCGACAGGGGAACTACGAGCAGTACTTC
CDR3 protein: CASRPRQGNYEQYF

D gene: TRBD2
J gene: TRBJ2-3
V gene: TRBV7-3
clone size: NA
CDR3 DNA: TGTGCCAGCAGTCCGAGCGGGGGGAGCACAGATACGCAGTATTTT
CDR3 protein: CASSPSGGSTDTQYF

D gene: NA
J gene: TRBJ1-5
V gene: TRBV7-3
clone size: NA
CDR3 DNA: TGTGCCAGCAGCTTAACGTACTTCCGATGGAGCAATCAGCCCCAGCATTTT
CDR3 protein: CASSLTYFRWSNQPQHF

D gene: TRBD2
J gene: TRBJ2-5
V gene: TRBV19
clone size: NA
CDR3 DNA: TGTGCCAGTAGTCCACGACCCCCGGGCGGGGGGCAAGAGACCCAGTACTTC
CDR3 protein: CASSPRPPGGGQETQYF

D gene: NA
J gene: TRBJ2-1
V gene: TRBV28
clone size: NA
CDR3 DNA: TGTGCCAGCAGTTCTCTAGGACGGGGGACTTACAATGAGCAGTTCTTC
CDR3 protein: CASSSLGRGTYNEQFF

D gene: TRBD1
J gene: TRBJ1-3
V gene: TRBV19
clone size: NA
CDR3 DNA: TGTGCCAGTAGTCCGAGGACAGGGGCTGGAAACACCATATATTTT
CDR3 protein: CASSPRTGAGNTIYF

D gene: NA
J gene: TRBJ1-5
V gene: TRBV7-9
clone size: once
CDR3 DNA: TGTGCCAGCAGCTCGACGGGGGATCAGCCCCAGCATTTT
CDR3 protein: CASSSTGDQPQHF

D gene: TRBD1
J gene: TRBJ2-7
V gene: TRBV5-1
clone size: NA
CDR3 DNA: TGCGCCAGCAACTCGGGACAGATTCCCTACGAGCAGTACTTC
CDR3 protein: CASNSGQIPYEQYF

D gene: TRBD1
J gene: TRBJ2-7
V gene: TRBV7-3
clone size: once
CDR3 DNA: TGTGCCAGCAGCCGTCATCGACAGACAGGGGGCTGGGACGAGCAGTACTTC
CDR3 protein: CASSRHRQTGGWDEQYF

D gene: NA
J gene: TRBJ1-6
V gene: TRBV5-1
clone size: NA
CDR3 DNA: TGCGCCAGCAGCTTGGTTGGGGAGAATTCACCCCTCCACTTT
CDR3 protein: CASSLVGENSPLHF

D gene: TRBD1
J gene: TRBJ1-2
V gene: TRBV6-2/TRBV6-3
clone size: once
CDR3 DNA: TGTGCCAGCAGCCCCGCTACAGGGGGCGCTTCATCCCGCTACACCTTC
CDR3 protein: CASSPATGGASSRYTF

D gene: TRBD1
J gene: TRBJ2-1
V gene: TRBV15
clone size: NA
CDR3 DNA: TGTGCCACCAGCAGTTCCGGGACAGGGGTGGACAATGAGCAGTTCTTC
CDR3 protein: CATSSSGTGVDNEQFF

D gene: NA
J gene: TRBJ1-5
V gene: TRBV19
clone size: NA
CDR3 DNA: TGTGCCAGTAGTATGGTCGGGGATGGCAATCAGCCCCAGCATTTT
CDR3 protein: CASSMVGDGNQPQHF

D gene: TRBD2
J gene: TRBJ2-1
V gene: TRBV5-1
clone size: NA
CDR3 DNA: TGCGCCAGCAGCTCTCCGGGACTAGCGGGGGGTCACTCCTACAATGAGCAGTTCTTC
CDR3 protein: CASSSPGLAGGHSYNEQFF

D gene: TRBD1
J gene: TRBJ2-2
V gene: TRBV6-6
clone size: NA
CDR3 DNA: TGTGCCAGCAGCGAAGGGGACGGACAGGGGGGCAAGCTGTTTTTT
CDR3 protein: CASSEGDGQGGKLFF

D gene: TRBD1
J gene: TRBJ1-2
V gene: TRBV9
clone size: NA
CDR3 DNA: TGTGCCAGCAGCGTAGGGGATGGGACAGGGATTGCCTATGGCTACACCTTC
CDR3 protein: CASSVGDGTGIAYGYTF

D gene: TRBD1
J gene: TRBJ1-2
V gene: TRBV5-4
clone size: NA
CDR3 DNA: TGTGCCAGCAGCTTAACGGGGACAGGGTACTATGGCTACACCTTC
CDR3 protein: CASSLTGTGYYGYTF

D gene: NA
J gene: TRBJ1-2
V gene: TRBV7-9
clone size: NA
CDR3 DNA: TGTGCCAGCAGCTTAGATAGGCTCGGACAGAACTATGGCTACACCTTC
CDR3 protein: CASSLDRLGQNYGYTF

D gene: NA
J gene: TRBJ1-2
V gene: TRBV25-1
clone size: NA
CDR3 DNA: TGTGCCAGCAGTGAATCAGACAGGCTAGGAGGCTACACCTTC
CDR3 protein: CASSESDRLGGYTF

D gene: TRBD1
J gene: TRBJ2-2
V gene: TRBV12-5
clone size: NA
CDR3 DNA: TGTGCTAGTGGTTTTCCAACGGGACAGCTAAGAGGGACCGGGGAGCTGTTTTTT
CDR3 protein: CASGFPTGQLRGTGELFF

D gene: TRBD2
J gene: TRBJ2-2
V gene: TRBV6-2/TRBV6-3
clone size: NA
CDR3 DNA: TGTGCCAGCAGTCCAAGGACTAGCGGGGGGTACACCGGGGAGCTGTTTTTT
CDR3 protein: CASSPRTSGGYTGELFF

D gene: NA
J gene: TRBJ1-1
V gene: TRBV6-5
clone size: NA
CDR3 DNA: TGTGCCAGCAGTTATGTCCGCGGGGAGGCAACTGAAGCTTTCTTT
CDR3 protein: CASSYVRGEATEAFF

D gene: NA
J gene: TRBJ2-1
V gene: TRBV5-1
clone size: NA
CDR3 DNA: TGCGCCAGCAGCGCCGGGACTGGGGATATGAGGCAGTTCTTC
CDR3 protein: CASSAGTGDMRQFF

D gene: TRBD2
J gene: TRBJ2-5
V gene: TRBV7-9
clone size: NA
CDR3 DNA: TGTGCCAGCAGTTTGGGACTAGCGGGAGGGACGATCCAAGAGACCCAGTACTTC
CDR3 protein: CASSLGLAGGTIQETQYF

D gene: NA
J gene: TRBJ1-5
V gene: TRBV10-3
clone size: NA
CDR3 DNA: TGTGCCATCAGTAGATACAGAGAGAGAAATCAGCCCCAGCATTTT
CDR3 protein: CAISRYRERNQPQHF

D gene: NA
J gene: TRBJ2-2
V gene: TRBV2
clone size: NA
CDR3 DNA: TGTGCCAGCAGTGAATTTTTGGGGCGCACCGGGGAGCTGTTTTTT
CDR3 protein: CASSEFLGRTGELFF

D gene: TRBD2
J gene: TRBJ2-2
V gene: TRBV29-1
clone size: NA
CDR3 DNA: TGCAGCGTTGAGCGACTAGCGGGAGCCGGGGAGCTGTTTTTT
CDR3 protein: CSVERLAGAGELFF

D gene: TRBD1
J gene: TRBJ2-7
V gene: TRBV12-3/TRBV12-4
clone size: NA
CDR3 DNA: TGTGCCAGCAGCCGGGGACAGTACTACGAGCAGTACTTC
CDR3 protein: CASSRGQYYEQYF

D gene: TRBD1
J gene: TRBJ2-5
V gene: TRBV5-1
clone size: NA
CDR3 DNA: TGCGCCAGCAGCTGGGGACAGGGCGGGGAGACCCAGTACTTC
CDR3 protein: CASSWGQGGETQYF